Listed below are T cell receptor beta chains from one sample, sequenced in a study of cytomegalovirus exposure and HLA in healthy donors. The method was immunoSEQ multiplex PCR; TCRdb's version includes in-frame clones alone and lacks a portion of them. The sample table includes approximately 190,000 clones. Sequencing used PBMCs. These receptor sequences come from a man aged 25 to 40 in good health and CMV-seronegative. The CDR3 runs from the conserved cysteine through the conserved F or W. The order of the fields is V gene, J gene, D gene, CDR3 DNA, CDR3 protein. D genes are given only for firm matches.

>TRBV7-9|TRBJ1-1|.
TGTGCCAGCAGCCCACAGCCCACAGGTCGAAACACTGAAGCTTTCTTT
CASSPQPTGRNTEAFF
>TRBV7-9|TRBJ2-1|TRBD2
TGTGCCAGCAGCTTAAGACGACTAGCGGGGGGGCCCGACAATGAGCAGTTCTTC
CASSLRRLAGGPDNEQFF
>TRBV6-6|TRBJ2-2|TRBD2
TGTGCCAGCGTACTAGCGGGGGGGACCGGGGAGCTGTTTTTT
CASVLAGGTGELFF
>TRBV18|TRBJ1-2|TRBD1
TGTGCCAGCTCACCGGGACAGGGTGTAAATGGCTACACCTTC
CASSPGQGVNGYTF
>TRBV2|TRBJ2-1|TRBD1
TGTGCCAGCAGAAAAAGACAGGGGGCGGTCAACAATGAGCAGTTCTTC
CASRKRQGAVNNEQFF
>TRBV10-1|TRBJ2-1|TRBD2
TGCGCCAGCAATCCTAGCGGGGGTGACAATGAGCAGTTCTTC
CASNPSGGDNEQFF
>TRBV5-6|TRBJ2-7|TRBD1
TGTGCCAGCAGCTCGCCCGAGACAGGGCCCGAGCAGTACTTC
CASSSPETGPEQYF
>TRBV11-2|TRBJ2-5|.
TGTGCCAGCAGCTTAGATCCCTCGGGGGACGGACCACAAGAGACCCAGTACTTC
CASSLDPSGDGPQETQYF
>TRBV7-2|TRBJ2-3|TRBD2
TGTGCCAGCAGCTTAAGGTTGCGGGGGGGATCAGATACGCAGTATTTT
CASSLRLRGGSDTQYF
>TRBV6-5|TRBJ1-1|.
TGTGCCAGCAGTTACGTGGGGGGACTTAACACTGAAGCTTTCTTT
CASSYVGGLNTEAFF
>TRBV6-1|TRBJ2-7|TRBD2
TGTGCCAGCAGTGGCTGGGGTAGCGGGGCCTACGAGCAGTACTTC
CASSGWGSGAYEQYF
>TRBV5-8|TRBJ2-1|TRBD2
TGTGCCAGCAGCTTGGGACTAGCGGGAGGAAGTGGGTACAATGAGCAGTTCTTC
CASSLGLAGGSGYNEQFF
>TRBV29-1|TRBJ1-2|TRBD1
TGCAGCGTTGCGGACAGGGGGTCAACCTATGGCTACACCTTC
CSVADRGSTYGYTF
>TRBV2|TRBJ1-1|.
TGTGCCAGCAGCGATTACTCTCATACTGAAGCTTTCTTT
CASSDYSHTEAFF
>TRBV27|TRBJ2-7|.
TGTGCCAGCATTCCCAGGGCCGGGTGGACCTACGAGCAGTACTTC
CASIPRAGWTYEQYF
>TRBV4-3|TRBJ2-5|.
TGCGCCAGCAGCCTGGGACTCTTAGTCCAAGAGACCCAGTACTTC
CASSLGLLVQETQYF
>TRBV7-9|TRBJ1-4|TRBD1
TGTGCCAGCAGCTACGGACAGGGGGGTAATGAAAAACTGTTTTTT
CASSYGQGGNEKLFF
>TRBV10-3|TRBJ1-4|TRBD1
TGTGCCATCAGTGGACAGGGGGGCGCTAATGAAAAACTGTTTTTT
CAISGQGGANEKLFF
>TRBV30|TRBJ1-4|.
TGTGCCTGCTACAGGGCTCCGAGAGAAAAACTGTTTTTT
CACYRAPREKLFF
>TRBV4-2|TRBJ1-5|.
TGTGCCAGCAGCCCCCGGGACAACCCGGATCAGCCCCAGCATTTT
CASSPRDNPDQPQHF
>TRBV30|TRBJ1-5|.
TGTGCCTGGGGACAAGGAAATCAGCCCCAGCATTTT
CAWGQGNQPQHF
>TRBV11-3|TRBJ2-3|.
TGTGCCAGCAGCGCCGGGGGTCCCTACACAGATACGCAGTATTTT
CASSAGGPYTDTQYF
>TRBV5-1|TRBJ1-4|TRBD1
TGCGCCAGCAGCTCACTTACAGGGGGAGGTGAAAAACTGTTTTTT
CASSSLTGGGEKLFF
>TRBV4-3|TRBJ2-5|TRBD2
TGCGCCAGCAGCCCCGGATACGGGGGGTCTCAAGAGACCCAGTACTTC
CASSPGYGGSQETQYF
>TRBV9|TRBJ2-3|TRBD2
TGTGCCAGCAGCCAAACGCCCGGGGGAGCGGGAACAGATACGCAGTATTTT
CASSQTPGGAGTDTQYF
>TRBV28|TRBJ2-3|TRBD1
TGTGCCAGCAGTTTACGAGCGACAGGGGGCAACACAGATACGCAGTATTTT
CASSLRATGGNTDTQYF
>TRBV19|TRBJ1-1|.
TGTGCCAGTAGCAACAGGAAGGCCACTGAAGCTTTCTTT
CASSNRKATEAFF
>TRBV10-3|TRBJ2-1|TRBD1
TGTGCCATCAGTGAGTCGACAGGGAGCTCCTACAATGAGCAGTTCTTC
CAISESTGSSYNEQFF
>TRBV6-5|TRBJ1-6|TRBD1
TGTGCCAGCAGTCGGGACAGATATAATTCACCCCTCCACTTT
CASSRDRYNSPLHF
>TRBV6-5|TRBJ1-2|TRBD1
TGTGCCAGCAGTTTCACCGGGACAGATCTCTATGGCTACACCTTC
CASSFTGTDLYGYTF
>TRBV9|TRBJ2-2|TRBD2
TGTGCCAGCAGCGTTCAGCCAACCGGACTAGCAGTACCCGGGGAGCTGTTTTTT
CASSVQPTGLAVPGELFF
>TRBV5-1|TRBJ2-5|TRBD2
TGCGCCAGCAGCTTGGGACTAGCGGGTACAGAGACCCAGTACTTC
CASSLGLAGTETQYF
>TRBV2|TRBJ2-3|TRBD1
TGTGCCAACTTGGGACAGGGCGGCACAGATACGCAGTATTTT
CANLGQGGTDTQYF
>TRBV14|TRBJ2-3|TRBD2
TGTGCCAGCAGCCGCCGAAGGCGGGAGCCGGCAGATACGCAGTATTTT
CASSRRRREPADTQYF
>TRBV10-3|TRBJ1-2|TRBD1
TGTGCCATCAGTGAGACAAACGGACAGGTATTCTATGGCTACACCTTC
CAISETNGQVFYGYTF
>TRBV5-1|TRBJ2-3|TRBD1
TGCGCCAGCAGCTTGGGGACAGGGGTCAGAGATACGCAGTATTTT
CASSLGTGVRDTQYF
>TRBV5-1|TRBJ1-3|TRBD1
TGCGCCAGCAGCCCGGGACAGTTATCTGGAAACACCATATATTTT
CASSPGQLSGNTIYF
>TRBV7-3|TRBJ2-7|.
TGTGCCAGCAGCCCCACCCCAGGGTACGAGCAGTACTTC
CASSPTPGYEQYF
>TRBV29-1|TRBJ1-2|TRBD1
TGCAGCGCCTGGGGACAGGGGAGCTATGGCTACACCTTC
CSAWGQGSYGYTF
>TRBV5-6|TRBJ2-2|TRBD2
TGTGCCAGCAGCTTGGGGGTCCTAGCGGGCCGCACCGGGGAGCTGTTTTTT
CASSLGVLAGRTGELFF
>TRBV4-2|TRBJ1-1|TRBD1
TGTGCCAGCAGCCAAACGATGTCCGGGACAGGGGTTATTTCCTCCTCCACTGAAGCTTTCTTT
CASSQTMSGTGVISSSTEAFF